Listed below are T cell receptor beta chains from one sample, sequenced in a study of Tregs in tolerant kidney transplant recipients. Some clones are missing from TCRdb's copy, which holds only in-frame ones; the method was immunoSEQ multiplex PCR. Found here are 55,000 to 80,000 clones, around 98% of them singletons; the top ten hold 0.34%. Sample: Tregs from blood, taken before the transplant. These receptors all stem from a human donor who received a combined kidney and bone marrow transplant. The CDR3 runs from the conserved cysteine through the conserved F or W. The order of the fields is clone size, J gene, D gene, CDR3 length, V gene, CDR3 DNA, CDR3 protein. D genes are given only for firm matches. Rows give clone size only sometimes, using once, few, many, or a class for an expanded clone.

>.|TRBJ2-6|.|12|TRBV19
TGTGCCAGTAGGGGCAGGGCCAACGTCCTGACTTTC
CASRGRANVLTF
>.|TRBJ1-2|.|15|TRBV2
TGTGCCAGCAGTCTAGAGGGCGTGGGGAACTATGGCTACACCTTC
CASSLEGVGNYGYTF
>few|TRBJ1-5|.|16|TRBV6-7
TGTGCCAGCAGTTACTCGAGAGAGTATAGCAATCAGCCCCAGCATTTT
CASSYSREYSNQPQHF
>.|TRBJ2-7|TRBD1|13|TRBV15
TGTGCCACCAGCCGACGCAGGGGGAACGAGCAGTACTTC
CATSRRRGNEQYF
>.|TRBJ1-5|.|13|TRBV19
TGTGCCAGTACCCCGCAGGGCGATCAGCCCCAGCATTTT
CASTPQGDQPQHF
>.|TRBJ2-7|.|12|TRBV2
TGTGCCAGCAGAGCATCAGGGCCCGAGCAGTACTTC
CASRASGPEQYF
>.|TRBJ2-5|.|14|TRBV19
TGTGCCAGTAGTATAGTATTCAGGGATGAGACCCAGTACTTC
CASSIVFRDETQYF
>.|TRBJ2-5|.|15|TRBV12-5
TGTGCTAGTGGTTTGGGAACAGGGACCCAAGAGACCCAGTACTTC
CASGLGTGTQETQYF
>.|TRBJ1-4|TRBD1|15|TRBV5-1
TGCGCCAGCAGCGCAACAGGGGGCTTGGGTGAAAAACTGTTTTTT
CASSATGGLGEKLFF
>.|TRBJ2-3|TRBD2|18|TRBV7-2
TGTGCCAGCAGCTTAGTTGGTTCGTCTAGCGGGGACACAGATACGCAGTATTTT
CASSLVGSSSGDTDTQYF
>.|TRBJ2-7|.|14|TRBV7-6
TGTGCCAGCAGCTTGGCGGGGCCCCCCTACGAGCAGTACTTC
CASSLAGPPYEQYF
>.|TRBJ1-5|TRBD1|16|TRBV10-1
TGCGCCAGCAGTGAGAGGGACAGCCTATTACATCAGCCCCAGCATTTT
CASSERDSLLHQPQHF
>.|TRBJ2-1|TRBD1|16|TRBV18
TGTGCCAGCTCACCGGTGACAGGGGGCGAGTACAATGAGCAGTTCTTC
CASSPVTGGEYNEQFF
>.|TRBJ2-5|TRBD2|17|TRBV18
TGTGCCAGCTCACCGGGTATAACTAGCGGGGACCAAGAGACCCAGTACTTC
CASSPGITSGDQETQYF
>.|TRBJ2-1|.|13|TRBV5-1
TGCGCCAGCAGCTTGCAGGGGAGCGATGAGCAGTTCTTC
CASSLQGSDEQFF
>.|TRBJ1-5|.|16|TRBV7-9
TGTGCCAGCAGCTTAGCAGCCTATGGAGAGAGTCAGCCCCAGCATTTT
CASSLAAYGESQPQHF
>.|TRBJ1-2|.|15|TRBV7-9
TGTGCCAGCAGCTTGGCGCTGGAGAGGAACTATGGCTACACCTTC
CASSLALERNYGYTF
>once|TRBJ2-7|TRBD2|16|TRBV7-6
TGTGCCAGCAGCACCGGACTAGCGGGAGTGTACGGCGAGCAGTACTTC
CASSTGLAGVYGEQYF
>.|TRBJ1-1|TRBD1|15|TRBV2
TGTGCCAGCAGTTCCGGGACAGGAAGAGTCACTGAAGCTTTCTTT
CASSSGTGRVTEAFF
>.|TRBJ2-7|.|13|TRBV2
TGTGCCAGCAAGGGGGTTTTTTCCTACGAGCAGTACTTC
CASKGVFSYEQYF
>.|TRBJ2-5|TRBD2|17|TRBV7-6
TGTGCCAGCAGCGACTTTCGGACTAGCCGCGGGGGGGAGACCCAGTACTTC
CASSDFRTSRGGETQYF
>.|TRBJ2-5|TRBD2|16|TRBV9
TGTGCCAGCAGCCCACCCCGGCGGGAGGGCGTGGGGACCCAGTACTTC
CASSPPRREGVGTQYF
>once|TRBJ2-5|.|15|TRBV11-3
TGTGCCAGCAGCTCGCCGGAGGGCCCTCGGGAGACCCAGTACTTC
CASSSPEGPRETQYF
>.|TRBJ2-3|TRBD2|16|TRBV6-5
TGTGCCAGCAGTTACAGGACTAGCGGGGGCACAGATACGCAGTATTTT
CASSYRTSGGTDTQYF
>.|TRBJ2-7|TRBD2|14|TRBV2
TGTGCCAGCCTTCGGGCGGGGGGATCCTACGAGCAGTACTTC
CASLRAGGSYEQYF
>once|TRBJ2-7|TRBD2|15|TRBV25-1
TGTGCCAGCAGTCGGCGGGGGGAGGGCCGCTACGAGCAGTACTTC
CASSRRGEGRYEQYF
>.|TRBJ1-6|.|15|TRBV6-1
TGTGCCAGCAGTGACCAGGGGTGGGTAAATTCACCCCTCCACTTT
CASSDQGWVNSPLHF
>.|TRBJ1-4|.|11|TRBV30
TGTGCCTGGAGTGTCAGTGAAAAACTGTTTTTT
CAWSVSEKLFF
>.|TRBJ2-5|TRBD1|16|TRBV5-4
TGTGCCAGCAGCTTGTTCAGGGGGCGCGTAGGAGAGACCCAGTACTTC
CASSLFRGRVGETQYF
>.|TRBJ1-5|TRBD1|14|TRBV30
TGTGCCTGGAGGGGAGACAGGGACAATCAGCCCCAGCATTTT
CAWRGDRDNQPQHF
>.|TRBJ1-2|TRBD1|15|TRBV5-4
TGTGCCAGCAGCGCCGGGACAGGGGGTATCTATGGCTACACCTTC
CASSAGTGGIYGYTF
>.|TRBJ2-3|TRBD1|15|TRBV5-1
TGCGCCAGCAGCACGGGGACAGGGGGAGTCGATACGCAGTATTTT
CASSTGTGGVDTQYF
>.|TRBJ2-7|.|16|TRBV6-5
TGTGCCAGCAGTTATATACCGACTACCAACGTATACGAGCAGTACTTC
CASSYIPTTNVYEQYF
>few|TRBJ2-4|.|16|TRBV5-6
TGTGCCAGCAGCTCCACAGTGTCCCAAGCCAAAAACATTCAGTACTTC
CASSSTVSQAKNIQYF
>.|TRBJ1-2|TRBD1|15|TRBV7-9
TGTGCCAGCACCCCGTGGGGACAGGGGGCGAGTGGCTACACCTTC
CASTPWGQGASGYTF
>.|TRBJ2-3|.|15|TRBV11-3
TGTGCCAGCAGCTTAGGTCGGGTTAGCACAGATACGCAGTATTTT
CASSLGRVSTDTQYF